This is a list of T cell receptor beta chains from one sample in a study of shared clonotypes between healthy human individuals. Using immunoSEQ multiplex PCR, the repertoire was profiled, and TCRdb retains in-frame clones only, with some absent. Among more than 600,000 clones listed, just over 90% were seen once. The sequencing input was naive CD8+ T cells sorted from blood. These receptor sequences come from a man aged 25-40 years in good health. The CDR3 runs from the conserved cysteine through the conserved F or W. The D gene is left open where the match is weak. A clone size is listed for some rows: how often the clone was seen (once, few, many), or a class if it is expanded.

v_gene: TRBV7-8; d_gene: .; j_gene: TRBJ2-1; abundance: .; CDR3nt: TGTGCCAGCAGCTTTTCGTCGCTTGAGCAGTTCTTC; CDR3aa: CASSFSSLEQFF
v_gene: TRBV7-6; d_gene: TRBD1; j_gene: TRBJ2-7; abundance: .; CDR3nt: TGTGCCAGTCGGACAGGGGACTACGAGCAGTACTTC; CDR3aa: CASRTGDYEQYF
v_gene: TRBV13; d_gene: .; j_gene: TRBJ1-1; abundance: .; CDR3nt: TGTGCCAGCAGCTTACAGCTAAAACCGGAAGCTTTCTTT; CDR3aa: CASSLQLKPEAFF
v_gene: TRBV6-1; d_gene: TRBD2; j_gene: TRBJ2-7; abundance: .; CDR3nt: TGTGCCAGCAGTTGGACTAGCGGGGGGGAGCAGTACTTC; CDR3aa: CASSWTSGGEQYF
v_gene: TRBV2; d_gene: TRBD2; j_gene: TRBJ2-7; abundance: .; CDR3nt: TGTGCCCTTCGGGGGGGTCGGTACGAGCAGTACTTC; CDR3aa: CALRGGRYEQYF
v_gene: TRBV7-7; d_gene: .; j_gene: TRBJ1-4; abundance: .; CDR3nt: TGTGCCTCATTGCCCGGGGGGCCTAATGAAAAACTGTTTTTT; CDR3aa: CASLPGGPNEKLFF
v_gene: TRBV27; d_gene: .; j_gene: TRBJ1-1; abundance: .; CDR3nt: TGTGCCAGCAGTTTAGGGCCGGGACGGATGAACACTGAAGCTTTCTTT; CDR3aa: CASSLGPGRMNTEAFF
v_gene: TRBV1; d_gene: .; j_gene: TRBJ2-3; abundance: .; CDR3nt: TGCACCAGCAGTCCTGGAGCGGAGCGCACAGATACGCAGTATTTT; CDR3aa: CTSSPGAERTDTQYF
v_gene: TRBV28; d_gene: .; j_gene: TRBJ2-5; abundance: .; CDR3nt: TGTGCCAGCAGGCTAACGGGGGTCAGGGAGACCCAGTACTTC; CDR3aa: CASRLTGVRETQYF
v_gene: TRBV5-6; d_gene: .; j_gene: TRBJ1-5; abundance: .; CDR3nt: TGTGCCAGCAGCTTGGGGGACGGTTTCAATCAGCCCCAGCATTTT; CDR3aa: CASSLGDGFNQPQHF
v_gene: TRBV7-2; d_gene: .; j_gene: TRBJ2-3; abundance: .; CDR3nt: TGTGCCAGCAGCCGGACGGGGTTTAGCACAGATACGCAGTATTTT; CDR3aa: CASSRTGFSTDTQYF
v_gene: TRBV27; d_gene: .; j_gene: TRBJ2-3; abundance: .; CDR3nt: TGTGCCAGCCTAGCGTACGGCACAGATACGCAGTATTTT; CDR3aa: CASLAYGTDTQYF
v_gene: TRBV19; d_gene: .; j_gene: TRBJ2-3; abundance: .; CDR3nt: TGTGCCAGTATGGGGGACGTAGGCCCCGGCACGCAGTATTTT; CDR3aa: CASMGDVGPGTQYF
v_gene: TRBV11-2; d_gene: .; j_gene: TRBJ2-7; abundance: .; CDR3nt: TGTGCCAGCAGATTGAGTGTCCACGAGCAGTACTTC; CDR3aa: CASRLSVHEQYF
v_gene: TRBV7-9; d_gene: TRBD2; j_gene: TRBJ2-5; abundance: .; CDR3nt: TGTGCCAGCAGCTTCCGCTTAGCGGGGACCCAAGAGACCCAGTACTTC; CDR3aa: CASSFRLAGTQETQYF
v_gene: TRBV30; d_gene: .; j_gene: TRBJ2-1; abundance: .; CDR3nt: TGTGCCTGGAGTGTAGGTAGCGTCGATGAGCAGTTCTTC; CDR3aa: CAWSVGSVDEQFF
v_gene: TRBV10-3; d_gene: .; j_gene: TRBJ1-2; abundance: .; CDR3nt: TGTGCCATCAACCCGGGACACCTATATGGCTACACCTTC; CDR3aa: CAINPGHLYGYTF
v_gene: TRBV2; d_gene: TRBD2; j_gene: TRBJ2-7; abundance: .; CDR3nt: TGTGCCTCGGGGGGTAGCTACGAGCAGTACTTC; CDR3aa: CASGGSYEQYF
v_gene: TRBV10-3; d_gene: TRBD1; j_gene: TRBJ2-7; abundance: .; CDR3nt: TGTGCCATCAGTGCGGAAGGGGGACAGGGGTTGTACGAGCAGTACTTC; CDR3aa: CAISAEGGQGLYEQYF
v_gene: TRBV11-3; d_gene: .; j_gene: TRBJ2-7; abundance: .; CDR3nt: TGTGCCAGCAGCTTAGTTCCAGGGGATTACGAGCAGTACTTC; CDR3aa: CASSLVPGDYEQYF
v_gene: TRBV7-2; d_gene: .; j_gene: TRBJ1-1; abundance: .; CDR3nt: TGTGCCAGCAGCTTAGGGGGGCTCGGTGCTTTCTTT; CDR3aa: CASSLGGLGAFF
v_gene: TRBV28; d_gene: TRBD2; j_gene: TRBJ2-7; abundance: .; CDR3nt: TGTGCCAGCAGTTTCTTCGGGGACTATAAAGGCGAGCAGTACTTC; CDR3aa: CASSFFGDYKGEQYF
v_gene: TRBV7-2; d_gene: .; j_gene: TRBJ1-5; abundance: .; CDR3nt: TGTGCCAGCAGCTTATGGGCAGCTAGTAATCAGCCCCAGCATTTT; CDR3aa: CASSLWAASNQPQHF
v_gene: TRBV10-1; d_gene: .; j_gene: TRBJ2-7; abundance: .; CDR3nt: TGCGCCAGCAGTGAGCCCAAGGGGGAGCAGTACTTC; CDR3aa: CASSEPKGEQYF
v_gene: TRBV29-1; d_gene: .; j_gene: TRBJ1-2; abundance: .; CDR3nt: TGCAGCGTTGAAGATGACTCGGTGCATGGCTACACCTTC; CDR3aa: CSVEDDSVHGYTF
v_gene: TRBV2; d_gene: .; j_gene: TRBJ2-2; abundance: once; CDR3nt: TGTGCCAGCAGTGAAGCGCAGGAGACCGGGGAGCTGTTTTTT; CDR3aa: CASSEAQETGELFF
v_gene: TRBV7-9; d_gene: .; j_gene: TRBJ2-7; abundance: .; CDR3nt: TGTGCCAGCAGCCCCATGCCAGGGGACTCACACTACGAGCAGTACTTC; CDR3aa: CASSPMPGDSHYEQYF
v_gene: TRBV7-9; d_gene: .; j_gene: TRBJ2-7; abundance: .; CDR3nt: TGTGCCAGCAGCTCAGAACAGGCGCCTTGGAGGAGAGATTACGAGCAGTACTTC; CDR3aa: CASSSEQAPWRRDYEQYF
v_gene: TRBV27; d_gene: TRBD2; j_gene: TRBJ2-7; abundance: .; CDR3nt: TGTGCCAGCAAGCGGGGGGGGCAGGTCGAGCAGTACTTC; CDR3aa: CASKRGGQVEQYF
v_gene: TRBV27; d_gene: .; j_gene: TRBJ2-1; abundance: .; CDR3nt: TGTGCCAGCAGTTCCGGACTCGACTTCAATGGCAATGAGCAGTTCTTC; CDR3aa: CASSSGLDFNGNEQFF
v_gene: TRBV29-1; d_gene: TRBD2; j_gene: TRBJ2-3; abundance: .; CDR3nt: TGCAGCGTTGAAGTCGGTTTAGCTAGCGGGAATGGTCCGAATACGCAGTATTTT; CDR3aa: CSVEVGLASGNGPNTQYF
v_gene: TRBV27; d_gene: .; j_gene: TRBJ1-2; abundance: few; CDR3nt: TGTGCCAGCAGTTTACTCCTGGGGGATGGCTACACCTTC; CDR3aa: CASSLLLGDGYTF
v_gene: TRBV5-1; d_gene: TRBD2; j_gene: TRBJ2-1; abundance: .; CDR3nt: TGCGCCAGCAGCTTGGGACTAGCGGGAGGTAATGAGCAGTTCTTC; CDR3aa: CASSLGLAGGNEQFF
v_gene: TRBV2; d_gene: .; j_gene: TRBJ1-1; abundance: .; CDR3nt: TGTGCCAGCGCGTCAACGTTTGGAGCGGGCACTGAAGCTTTCTTT; CDR3aa: CASASTFGAGTEAFF
v_gene: TRBV19; d_gene: TRBD2; j_gene: TRBJ2-7; abundance: .; CDR3nt: TGTGCCAGTAGTCCGAGTTTGCTAGCGGGAATGAACGAGCAGTACTTC; CDR3aa: CASSPSLLAGMNEQYF
v_gene: TRBV28; d_gene: TRBD1; j_gene: TRBJ1-2; abundance: .; CDR3nt: TGTGCCAGCAGTGAGACGGACAGGGTAGGCCATGGCTACACCTTC; CDR3aa: CASSETDRVGHGYTF
v_gene: TRBV4-3; d_gene: TRBD1; j_gene: TRBJ2-1; abundance: .; CDR3nt: TGCGCCAGCAGCCAAGTGGGGACAGGGCTTCAAAATGAGCAGTTCTTC; CDR3aa: CASSQVGTGLQNEQFF